The clone carrying this TCR beta chain was picked up many times. Its antigen is unidentified. Any patient presenting with uncontrolled infection, other autoimmune disease, pregnancy or lactation was left out. This CDR3 has 10 amino acids. V was cut by 8 bases and J by 3 bases, with 4 bases left in between. CDR1 is MDHEN, CDR2 SYDVKM, per germline. The CDR3 regions of TCR beta were amplified from RNA transcripts. Using the HTBI primer set, a first-round RT-PCR was run on the TCR CDR3. TCRdb re-called the multiplex PCR reads with MiXCR, one entry per CDR3 protein. The sample consists of hundreds of thousands of distinct CDR3 sequences, about 15% of them appearing once. These data originate in a study of T cells in Graves' hyperthyroidism and ophthalmopathy. Study at large: Pretreatment peripheral blood was obtained at initial diagnosis.

Study-level results: The authors' 13 V-J model separated ophthalmopathy from stable hyperthyroidism. Blood held most thyroid clonotypes expanded above 0.001 frequency.

The chain employs TRBV28 and TRBJ2-5; no clear D. Material: blood. This receptor was taken from a woman aged 40 to 50 with Graves' ophthalmopathy. The CDR3 DNA reads TGTGCCAGCGGAAAAGAGACCCAGTACTTC. Amino acid sequence: CASGKETQYF. Full variable domain (remainder filled in from reference TRBV28 and TRBJ2-5): DVKVTQSSRYLVKRTGEKVFLECVQDMDHENMFWYRQDPGLGLRLIYFSYDVKMKEKGDIPEGYSVSREKKERFSLILESASTNQTSMYLCASGKETQYFGPGTRLLVL.